One sample yielded the 21 T cell receptor beta chains listed below, sequenced in a study of shared clonotypes between healthy human individuals. Assay used: immunoSEQ multiplex PCR; TCRdb lists only in-frame clones, some missing. The sample lists about 2 million clones, 85% to 95% occurring once. Specimen: naive CD4+ T cells sorted from blood. Regarding subset: CD45RA+ positively selected. The receptors stem from a man aged 18 to 29 in good health.

The rearrangement links TRBV10-3 to TRBJ1-2; TRBD1 might be the D (5 bases). Germline V gene lookup returns CDR1 ENHRY and CDR2 SYGVKD. Trimming pared 2 bases from V and 4 bases from J, leaving 14 bases between. This CDR3 comprises 15 residues. The CDR3 sequence is CAISEGPGTGYGYTF. As DNA, the CDR3 is TGTGCCATCAGTGAGGGCCCGGGGACGGGCTATGGCTACACCTTC.

V usage is TRBV19 and J usage is TRBJ1-5, with a possible D match to TRBD1 (5 bases). Germline V CDR1 and CDR2: LNHDA, SQIVND (reference sequence). The CDR3 sequence is 16 residues long. V was cut by 6 bases and J by 1 base, with 16 bases left in between. CDR3 bases: TGTGCCAGTAGGGGGCAGGGTTTCGAGAGCAATCAGCCCCAGCATTTT. Translating gives CASRGQGFESNQPQHF.

The genes are TRBV7-9 and TRBJ2-5, with D tentatively TRBD2 (5 bases). The CDR3 consists of 16 residues. CDR1 is SEHNR and CDR2 is FQNEAQ in the germline V gene (reference sequence). With 0 bases removed from V and 5 bases from J, the gap between germline ends came to 16 bases. CDR3 protein: CASSLAKEGSKETQYF. The CDR3 DNA sequence: TGTGCCAGCAGCTTAGCGAAAGAGGGTTCCAAGGAGACCCAGTACTTC.

CDR3 nucleotides: TGTGCCAGCTCCCCTACCCTCGGGGGCTCCTACGAGCAGTACTTC. It is translated as CASSPTLGGSYEQYF. The V and J genes are TRBV18 and TRBJ2-7; TRBD2 is a possible D gene (6 bases). V was trimmed by 6 bases and J by 0 bases, leaving 15 bases between them. Germline assignment: CDR1 KGHSH and CDR2 LQKENI. CDR3 size: 15 residues.

This chain joins TRBV28 and TRBJ1-2, with 8 bases identical to TRBD1. The ends lost 4 bases at V and 6 bases at J; junction bases unmatched: 7. The CDR3 is 14 amino acids. Germline loops: CDR1 MDHEN, CDR2 SYDVKM. The CDR3, as DNA: TGTGCCAGCAGTTCGGACAGGGCCTACCATGGCTACACCTTC. Its translation is CASSSDRAYHGYTF.

The chain is built from TRBV6-5 and TRBJ2-5; D is undetermined. Trimming took off 6 bases at V and 5 bases at J, with 10 bases between the two ends. The CDR3 is made up of 12 amino acids. Per the germline V gene, CDR1 is MNHEY and CDR2 is SVGAGI. The CDR3 DNA follows: TGTGCCAGCAGCCATCTCGGGGAGACCCAGTACTTC. This translates into CASSHLGETQYF.

This chain links TRBV10-3 with TRBJ2-6; 12 positions match TRBD1. V trimming: 4 bases; J trimming: 11 bases; junction bases outside the gene matches: 6. Germline CDR1 reads ENHRY; CDR2 reads SYGVKD. The CDR3 is 15 amino acids. Written as DNA, the CDR3 is TGTGCCATCAGTGGATCGGGACAGGGGGCGGACGTCCTGACTTTC. It is translated as CAISGSGQGADVLTF.

This chain uses TRBV28 with TRBJ2-5, with D unresolved. Germline V gene lookup returns CDR1 MDHEN and CDR2 SYDVKM. The CDR3 loop spans 11 amino acids. Deletions cut 5 bases from V and 8 bases from J, with 9 bases between. CDR3 protein: CASSRGRTQYF. The CDR3 coding sequence is TGTGCCAGCAGTCGAGGCAGAACCCAGTACTTC.

This clone was recorded once. The gene calls are TRBV6-6 and TRBJ1-2, with D maybe TRBD1 (5 bases). The CDR3 is 13 amino acids. Germline V gives CDR1 MNHNY, CDR2 SVGAGI (reference sequence). Trimming cost V 6 bases and J 8 bases, with 16 bases left between them. The chain's CDR3 is CASSTSGPDGYTF. CDR3 DNA sequence: TGTGCCAGCAGCACCTCAGGGCCGGACGGCTACACCTTC.

This clone was recorded at least ten times. The sample has other DNA sequences that encode this CDR3 too. CDR3 region: CASSPANSPLHF. The CDR3 nucleotides read TGTGCCAGCTCACCGGCCAATTCACCCCTCCACTTT. This sequence joins TRBV18 and TRBJ1-6; D gene unclear. This CDR3 has 12 amino acids. Trimming took 3 bases from V and 7 from J, leaving 4 bases between them. CDR1 is KGHSH, CDR2 LQKENI, per germline.

This chain joins TRBV28 and TRBJ1-5; a possible D gene is TRBD1 (5 bases). Germline V gene sequence: CDR1 MDHEN, CDR2 SYDVKM. The CDR3 is made up of 14 amino acids. V shed 7 bases and J shed 7 bases, with 17 bases lying between them. This chain's CDR3 is CASTPGGGRQPQHF. For the CDR3, the DNA is TGTGCCAGCACCCCCGGGGGGGGGAGACAGCCCCAGCATTTT.

J is TRBJ2-7 and V is TRBV11-2; TRBD1 aligns across 8 bases. The CDR3 has 15 residues. The trim removed 1 base at V and 5 bases at J, leaving 7 bases unmatched. Germline-derived CDR1 and CDR2 are SGHAT and FQNNGV. The CDR3 reads CASSLGRTGWDEQYF. The CDR3, as DNA: TGTGCCAGCAGCTTAGGTCGGACAGGGTGGGACGAGCAGTACTTC.

The chain uses TRBV27 and TRBJ2-7; D gene ambiguous. The germline gives CDR1 MNHEY, CDR2 SMNVEV (reference sequence). The CDR3 extends over 14 amino acids. V was clipped by 5 bases and J by 5 bases, with 16 bases between them. CDR3 loop: CASSRPGRPNEQYF. For the CDR3, the DNA is TGTGCCAGCAGTCGTCCGGGCAGACCCAACGAGCAGTACTTC.

The V call is TRBV7-2, the J call TRBJ1-2, with TRBD1 as a possible D gene (5 bases). CDR1 SGHTA and CDR2 FQGNSA come from the germline V gene. CDR3 length: 16 residues. The V end lost 2 bases, the J end lost 7 bases, and 20 bases lay between the germline ends. The CDR3 region is CASSLNQGGGGSGYTF. The CDR3 DNA sequence: TGTGCCAGCAGCTTAAACCAGGGAGGAGGAGGGTCTGGCTACACCTTC.

J is TRBJ2-4 and V is TRBV28; 9 bases line up with TRBD1. The CDR3 runs to 17 residues. The V segment lost 4 bases and the J segment 0 bases; nucleotides outside the gene matches: 7. Germline V gene data show CDR1 as MDHEN and CDR2 as SYDVKM. The CDR3 here is CASSSGGQGLAKNIQYF. Written as DNA, the CDR3 is TGTGCCAGCAGTTCTGGAGGACAGGGGTTAGCCAAAAACATTCAGTACTTC.

On this clone: Other nucleotide sequences in the sample specify the same CDR3. The rearrangement joins TRBV7-2 to TRBJ2-7; TRBD1 matches 10 bases. The germline gives CDR1 SGHTA, CDR2 FQGNSA. Losses at the gene ends were 4 bases for V and 2 bases for J; bases not matched to a gene: 2. The CDR3 runs to 14 residues. This CDR3 is CASSSGTGAYEQYF. DNA for the CDR3: TGTGCCAGCAGCTCCGGGACAGGGGCCTACGAGCAGTACTTC. Based on the CDR3 plus reference TRBV7-2 and TRBJ2-7, the full variable domain is GAGVSQSPSNKVTEKGKDVELRCDPISGHTALYWYRQSLGQGLEFLIYFQGNSAPDKSGLPSDRFSAERTGGSVSTLTIQRTQQEDSAVYLCASSSGTGAYEQYFGPGTRLTVT.

This chain uses TRBV10-3 with TRBJ2-1, with TRBD1 identical over 8 bases. CDR3 size: 13 residues. Germline V lookup: CDR1 ENHRY, CDR2 SYGVKD. The V segment lost 0 bases and the J segment 11 bases; nucleotides outside the gene matches: 3. The DNA for the CDR3 is TGTGCCATCAGTGAGTCGGGGACAGGAAAGCAGTTCTTC. This translates into CAISESGTGKQFF.

The chain carries TRBV5-3 and TRBJ1-4; D may be TRBD1 (5 bases). TRBV5-3 is filed as an ORF, its function uncertain. The CDR3 is made up of 17 amino acids. V was pared by 0 bases and J by 1 base, with 13 bases between. CDR3: CARSLARQGGTNEKLFF. The CDR3 DNA sequence: TGTGCCAGAAGCTTGGCTCGGCAGGGAGGAACTAATGAAAAACTGTTTTTT.

The J gene is TRBJ1-2, the V gene TRBV28, with TRBD1 matching 12 bases. Trimming cost V 6 bases and J 5 bases; bases outside gene matches: 10. This CDR3 has 16 residues. The germline gives CDR1 MDHEN, CDR2 SYDVKM. In DNA, the CDR3 is TGTGCCAGCAGGAAGGGACAGGGGGCTTGGGGATATGGCTACACCTTC. As protein: CASRKGQGAWGYGYTF.

The chain is built from TRBV4-2 and TRBJ2-2; 8 positions match TRBD1. This CDR3 has 16 residues. CDR1 and CDR2 from the germline V gene are LGHNA and YNFKEQ. With 1 base clipped from V and 2 bases from J, the junction kept 3 bases outside the gene matches. Here the CDR3 DNA reads TGTGCCAGCAGCCAAGCGGACAGGGATAACACCGGGGAGCTGTTTTTT. The encoded protein is CASSQADRDNTGELFF.

This clone showed up just once. Other DNA sequences in the same sample also yield this CDR3. This sequence joins TRBV18 and TRBJ2-3; D is uncertain. The germline V gene encodes CDR1 KGHSH and CDR2 LQKENI. This CDR3 has 14 amino acids. Trimming shortened V by 1 base and J by 0 bases, and 5 bases separated the two germline ends. DNA for the CDR3: TGTGCCAGCTCACCACAGGGTAGCACAGATACGCAGTATTTT. Protein product: CASSPQGSTDTQYF. Variable domain in full (rest from reference TRBV18 and TRBJ2-3): NAGVMQNPRHLVRRRGQEARLRCSPMKGHSHVYWYRQLPEEGLKFMVYLQKENIIDESGMPKERFSAEFPKEGPSILRIQQVVRGDSAAYFCASSPQGSTDTQYFGPGTRLTVL.